This T cell receptor beta chain was obtained from a study of radiotherapy plus CTLA-4 blockade in lung cancer. Trimming cost V 4 bases and J 5 bases; bases outside gene matches: 8. CDR1 is SGHRS, CDR2 YFSETQ, per germline. The length of the CDR3 is 14 residues. Assay used: immunoSEQ multiplex PCR; TCRdb lists only in-frame clones, some missing. This sample has 53,000 or so clones, with less than 85% found just once. Findings and caveats of the study: According to reports, early shifts in blood T cell clones, alongside interferon-beta, forecast response most accurately. Once radiotherapy plus ipilimumab had been given, TCR clones derived from tumor expanded in blood.

Ipilimumab-mediated CTLA-4 blockade plus focal radiation was given to patients having chemo-refractory metastatic non-small-cell lung cancer. Comments on this clone: What it recognizes is unknown.

The chain carries TRBV5-1 and TRBJ2-5; TRBD1 matches at 7 bases. The source material was peripheral blood, sampled from a patient treated with radiotherapy plus ipilimumab. The receptor comes from a human donor with non-small cell lung cancer who had stable disease on radiotherapy plus ipilimumab. CDR3 in DNA: TGCGCCAGCAGCCCCCCGACAGGGTGGGAGACCCAGTACTTC. This codes for CASSPPTGWETQYF.